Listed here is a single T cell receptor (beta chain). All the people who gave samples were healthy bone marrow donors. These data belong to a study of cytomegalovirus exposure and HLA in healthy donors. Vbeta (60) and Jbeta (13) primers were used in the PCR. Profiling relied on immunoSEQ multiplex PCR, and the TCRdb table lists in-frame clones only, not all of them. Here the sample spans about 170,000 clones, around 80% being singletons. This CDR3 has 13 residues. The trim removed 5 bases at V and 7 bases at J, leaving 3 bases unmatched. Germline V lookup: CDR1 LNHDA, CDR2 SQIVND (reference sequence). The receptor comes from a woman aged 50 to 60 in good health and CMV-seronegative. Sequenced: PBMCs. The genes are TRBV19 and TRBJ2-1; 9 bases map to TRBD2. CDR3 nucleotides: TGTGCCAGTAGTGGTAGCGGGAGAAATGAGCAGTTCTTC. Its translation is CASSGSGRNEQFF. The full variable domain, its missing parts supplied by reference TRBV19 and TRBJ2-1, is DGGITQSPKYLFRKEGQNVTLSCEQNLNHDAMYWYRQDPGQGLRLIYYSQIVNDFQKGDIAEGYSVSREKKESFPLTVTSAQKNPTAFYLCASSGSGRNEQFFGPGTRLTVL.